Below, one TCR beta chain is given with its context. These data are taken from a study of PD-L1 blockade in urothelial cancer. Time point defined: pretreatment peripheral blood. Clones were sequenced by immunoSEQ multiplex PCR, and TCRdb holds only the in-frame ones, with some missing. The data show 45,000 to 60,000 clones, roughly 87% seen once. The sequence derives from a man between 65 and 80 years old with urothelial cancer. This sample comprised PBMCs, obtained around atezolizumab (anti-PD-L1) treatment.

The CDR3 DNA sequence: TGCGCCAGCAGCCTACTCTCGACAGGGGGCGACGAGCAGTACTTC. This encodes CASSLLSTGGDEQYF. The gene calls are TRBV5-1 and TRBJ2-7, with 10 bases lining up with TRBD1. Germline V CDR1 and CDR2: SGHRS, YFSETQ. The V gene end was trimmed by 4 bases and the J gene end by 5 bases; junction bases not matched to a gene: 9. The CDR3 covers 15 residues.